Listed below are T cell receptor beta chains from one sample, sequenced in a study of shared clonotypes between healthy human individuals. Clones were read by immunoSEQ multiplex PCR, and TCRdb kept only the in-frame ones, dropping some. The sample has about 1.1 million clones; approximately 80% are singletons. The sample was memory CD4+ T cells from PBMCs. All receptors derive from a man between 18 and 35 years old in good health. Some clones in this sample may be carry-over from other donors' samples. The CDR3 runs from the conserved cysteine through the conserved F or W. The D gene is left open where the match is weak. Rows give clone size only sometimes, using once, few, many, or a class for an expanded clone.

J: TRBJ1-2
length: 12
size: NA
D: NA
V: TRBV28
CDR3: CASSYQRYGYTF
DNA: TGTGCCAGCAGTTATCAACGTTATGGCTACACCTTC

J: TRBJ2-6
length: 16
size: NA
D: NA
V: TRBV11-2
CDR3: CASSLGRFSGANVLTF
DNA: TGTGCCAGCAGCTTAGGCAGATTCTCTGGGGCCAACGTCCTGACTTTC

J: TRBJ1-3
length: 16
size: once
D: NA
V: TRBV5-4
CDR3: CASSLGGQAAGNTIYF
DNA: TGTGCCAGCAGCTTGGGGGGGCAGGCAGCCGGAAACACCATATATTTT

J: TRBJ2-5
length: 15
size: NA
D: TRBD1
V: TRBV7-2
CDR3: CASSLVRGLRETQYF
DNA: TGTGCCAGCAGCTTAGTTAGGGGGCTGAGAGAGACCCAGTACTTC

J: TRBJ1-5
length: 13
size: NA
D: NA
V: TRBV30
CDR3: CAWGNRGNQPQHF
DNA: TGTGCCTGGGGGAACAGGGGCAATCAGCCCCAGCATTTT

J: TRBJ2-3
length: 14
size: NA
D: TRBD1
V: TRBV29-1
CDR3: CSGLGGPRENTQYF
DNA: TGCAGCGGCCTAGGGGGCCCCCGAGAAAATACGCAGTATTTT

J: TRBJ2-1
length: 15
size: NA
D: NA
V: TRBV7-9
CDR3: CASSLAGRGVNEQFF
DNA: TGTGCCAGCAGCTTAGCAGGGCGGGGTGTGAATGAGCAGTTCTTC

J: TRBJ2-3
length: 17
size: NA
D: TRBD1
V: TRBV7-2
CDR3: CASSQGDRGLLADTQYF
DNA: TGTGCCAGCAGCCAAGGGGACAGGGGGCTTCTCGCAGATACGCAGTATTTT

J: TRBJ2-2
length: 16
size: NA
D: NA
V: TRBV7-8
CDR3: CASSLVGGPYTGELFF
DNA: TGTGCCAGCAGCTTAGTAGGGGGGCCGTACACCGGGGAGCTGTTTTTT

J: TRBJ2-7
length: 14
size: once
D: NA
V: TRBV5-1
CDR3: CASSFRDSPHEQYF
DNA: TGCGCCAGCAGCTTCCGGGACTCCCCCCACGAGCAGTACTTC

J: TRBJ2-3
length: 13
size: few
D: TRBD1
V: TRBV11-3
CDR3: CASSPTGSDTQYF
DNA: TGTGCCAGCAGCCCGACAGGGTCAGATACGCAGTATTTT

J: TRBJ2-3
length: 17
size: NA
D: NA
V: TRBV9
CDR3: CASSGLGLTTSTDTQYF
DNA: TGTGCCAGCAGCGGACTAGGACTCACAACTAGCACAGATACGCAGTATTTT

J: TRBJ2-2
length: 15
size: NA
D: NA
V: TRBV15
CDR3: CATSPRVRGSGELFF
DNA: TGTGCCACCAGCCCTAGGGTACGGGGCAGCGGGGAGCTGTTTTTT

J: TRBJ1-3
length: 14
size: NA
D: NA
V: TRBV7-9
CDR3: CASSPVGAGNTIYF
DNA: TGTGCCAGCAGCCCTGTGGGGGCTGGAAACACCATATATTTT

J: TRBJ1-2
length: 15
size: NA
D: NA
V: TRBV7-9
CDR3: CASSLTSPTDYGYTF
DNA: TGTGCCAGCAGCTTAACCTCACCCACAGACTATGGCTACACCTTC

J: TRBJ2-1
length: 16
size: NA
D: TRBD2
V: TRBV10-3
CDR3: CAISAGLAGEGYEQFF
DNA: TGTGCCATCAGTGCCGGACTAGCGGGAGAAGGGTATGAGCAGTTCTTC

J: TRBJ2-3
length: 14
size: few
D: NA
V: TRBV4-2
CDR3: CASSLMGTTDTQYF
DNA: TGTGCCAGCAGCCTGATGGGCACCACAGATACGCAGTATTTT

J: TRBJ2-1
length: 19
size: NA
D: TRBD2
V: TRBV11-2
CDR3: CASTSRPKGPAGGPDEQFF
DNA: TGTGCCAGCACCAGCCGCCCGAAGGGGCCAGCGGGAGGGCCGGATGAGCAGTTCTTC

J: TRBJ2-7
length: 14
size: NA
D: NA
V: TRBV5-6
CDR3: CASSRPGRNYEQYF
DNA: TGTGCCAGCAGCCGGCCGGGGCGAAACTACGAGCAGTACTTC

J: TRBJ2-3
length: 13
size: NA
D: NA
V: TRBV7-3
CDR3: CASSSTGSDTQYF
DNA: TGTGCCAGCAGTTCTACGGGGTCCGATACGCAGTATTTT

J: TRBJ1-4
length: 16
size: NA
D: NA
V: TRBV7-9
CDR3: CASSLFSGQGVEKLFF
DNA: NA

J: TRBJ2-5
length: 12
size: few
D: NA
V: TRBV18
CDR3: CASSADGETQYF
DNA: TGTGCCAGCTCCGCGGACGGGGAGACCCAGTACTTC

J: TRBJ1-5
length: 14
size: NA
D: NA
V: TRBV6-1
CDR3: CASSSTLGNQPQHF
DNA: TGTGCCAGCAGCTCCACCCTCGGCAATCAGCCCCAGCATTTT

J: TRBJ1-5
length: 13
size: NA
D: NA
V: TRBV18
CDR3: CASSPDTNQPQHF
DNA: TGTGCCAGCTCACCGGACACCAATCAGCCCCAGCATTTT

J: TRBJ1-1
length: 16
size: NA
D: TRBD1
V: TRBV10-3
CDR3: CAITPRQGMGGTEAFF
DNA: TGTGCCATCACGCCTCGACAGGGGATGGGGGGCACTGAAGCTTTCTTT

J: TRBJ2-7
length: 15
size: NA
D: TRBD1
V: TRBV5-5
CDR3: CASSLASSQGYEQYF
DNA: TGTGCCAGCAGCTTGGCGTCTTCACAGGGGTACGAGCAGTACTTC

J: TRBJ2-1
length: 18
size: NA
D: NA
V: TRBV28
CDR3: CASRPSRTGTSSYNEQFF
DNA: TGTGCCAGCAGGCCCTCGAGGACGGGGACGAGCTCCTACAATGAGCAGTTCTTC

J: TRBJ2-2
length: 13
size: NA
D: NA
V: TRBV12-5
CDR3: CASAVTDTGELFF
DNA: TGTGCTAGTGCCGTTACAGACACCGGGGAGCTGTTTTTT

J: TRBJ1-1
length: 15
size: NA
D: NA
V: TRBV9
CDR3: CASSVDSRSNTEAFF
DNA: TGTGCCAGCAGCGTAGACAGCAGATCGAACACTGAAGCTTTCTTT

J: TRBJ2-7
length: 12
size: NA
D: NA
V: TRBV30
CDR3: CAWSPLKGTLNF
DNA: TGTGCCTGGAGTCCGCTCAAAGGGACCCTTAACTTC

J: TRBJ1-1
length: 14
size: NA
D: TRBD1
V: TRBV6-1
CDR3: CASARGDANTEAFF
DNA: TGTGCCAGCGCCAGGGGGGACGCGAACACTGAAGCTTTCTTT

J: TRBJ1-6
length: 14
size: NA
D: NA
V: TRBV7-9
CDR3: CASSLAGINSPLHF
DNA: TGTGCCAGCAGCTTAGCGGGCATCAATTCACCCCTCCACTTT

J: TRBJ2-1
length: 15
size: once
D: TRBD1
V: TRBV9
CDR3: CASSVGTGDYNEQFF
DNA: TGTGCCAGCAGCGTAGGGACAGGGGACTACAATGAGCAGTTCTTC

J: TRBJ1-5
length: 13
size: NA
D: NA
V: TRBV18
CDR3: CASSLDSRQPQHF
DNA: TGTGCCAGCTCACTGGACAGTAGGCAGCCCCAGCATTTT

J: TRBJ2-7
length: 13
size: NA
D: NA
V: TRBV15
CDR3: CATSRDYPYEQYF
DNA: TGTGCCACCAGCAGAGATTATCCCTACGAGCAGTACTTC

J: TRBJ1-1
length: 15
size: NA
D: NA
V: TRBV19
CDR3: CASSPLGGRDTEAFF
DNA: TGTGCCAGTAGCCCTCTCGGGGGGCGCGACACTGAAGCTTTCTTT

J: TRBJ2-2
length: 14
size: once
D: NA
V: TRBV2
CDR3: CASKRQRNTGELFF
DNA: TGTGCCAGCAAACGACAGAGGAACACCGGGGAGCTGTTTTTT

J: TRBJ2-7
length: 13
size: NA
D: NA
V: TRBV28
CDR3: CASSTLSVYEQYF
DNA: TGTGCCAGCAGTACCTTGTCTGTCTACGAGCAGTACTTC

J: TRBJ2-7
length: 15
size: NA
D: NA
V: TRBV15
CDR3: CATSRGAGTPYEQYF
DNA: TGTGCCACCAGCAGAGGCGCAGGGACACCCTACGAGCAGTACTTC

J: TRBJ1-2
length: 13
size: NA
D: NA
V: TRBV9
CDR3: CASSVVSSKGYTF
DNA: TGTGCCAGCAGCGTAGTGTCATCGAAAGGCTACACCTTC

J: TRBJ1-1
length: 14
size: NA
D: NA
V: TRBV19
CDR3: CATTGGLWNTEAFF
DNA: TGTGCCACCACTGGGGGACTCTGGAACACTGAAGCTTTCTTT

J: TRBJ1-2
length: 12
size: NA
D: NA
V: TRBV9
CDR3: CASSPNTGFYTF
DNA: TGTGCCAGCAGCCCCAACACGGGTTTCTACACCTTC

J: TRBJ2-1
length: 15
size: few
D: NA
V: TRBV2
CDR3: CASSLYAGLGNEQFF
DNA: TGTGCCAGCAGTCTATATGCGGGTTTGGGCAATGAGCAGTTCTTC